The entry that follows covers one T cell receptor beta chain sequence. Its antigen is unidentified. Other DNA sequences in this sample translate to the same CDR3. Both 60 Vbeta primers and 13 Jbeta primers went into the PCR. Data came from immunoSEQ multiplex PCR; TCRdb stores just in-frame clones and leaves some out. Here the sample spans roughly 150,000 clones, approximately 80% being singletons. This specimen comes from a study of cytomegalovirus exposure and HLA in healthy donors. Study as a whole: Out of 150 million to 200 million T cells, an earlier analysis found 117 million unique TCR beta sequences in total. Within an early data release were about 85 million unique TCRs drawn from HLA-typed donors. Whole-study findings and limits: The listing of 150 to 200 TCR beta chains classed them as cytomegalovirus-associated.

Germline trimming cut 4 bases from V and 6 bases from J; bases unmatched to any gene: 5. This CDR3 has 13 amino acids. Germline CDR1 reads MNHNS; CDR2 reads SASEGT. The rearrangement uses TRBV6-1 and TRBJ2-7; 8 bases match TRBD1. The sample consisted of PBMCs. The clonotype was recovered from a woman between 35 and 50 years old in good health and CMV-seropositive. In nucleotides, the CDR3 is TGTGCCAGCAGTGGACAGGGGAACGGCGAGCAGTACTTC. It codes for CASSGQGNGEQYF.